These 28 T cell receptor beta chains originate from one sample sequenced in a study of early T cells in non-severe SARS-CoV-2 infection. One entry per CDR3 protein, called by TCRdb with MiXCR from the 5' RACE reads. This table holds under 20,000 distinct CDR3 sequences, around 4.4% found once. Sequenced sample: whole blood. The receptors were sampled from an adult who was a healthcare worker with PCR-confirmed SARS-CoV-2 infection or an uninfected control (not recorded which).

This clonotype is termed medium-sized. The gene calls are TRBV7-6 and TRBJ1-2; no clear D. Germline values: CDR1 SGHVS, CDR2 FNYEAQ. CDR3 length equals 13 residues. V lost 0 bases and J 8 bases, leaving 10 bases between the germline ends. The CDR3 loop reads CASSLAGMGGYTF. The CDR3 DNA reads TGTGCCAGCAGCTTAGCTGGGATGGGCGGCTACACCTTC.

The sample holds many counts of this clonotype. The chain carries TRBV21-1 and TRBJ2-5; TRBD2 was called by the table and not checked on the DNA. TRBV21-1 is annotated as a pseudogene. The CDR3 has 16 amino acids. The CDR3 here is CAGRGRQRGTQETQYF. The CDR3 DNA reads as TGTGCAGGGAGGGGAAGGCAACGGGGCACGCAAGAGACCCAGTACTTC.

At least ten counts were recorded for this clonotype. J is TRBJ2-3 and V is TRBV20-1, with a weak D call TRBD2 (5 bases). This CDR3 comprises 11 residues. V lost 4 bases, J lost 8 bases, and 10 bases lay in between. Germline CDR1 DFQATT, CDR2 SNEGSKA (reference sequence). CDR3 sequence: CSATPRGTQYF. In DNA form, the CDR3 reads TGCAGTGCTACCCCCCGGGGTACGCAGTATTTT.

This clonotype has ten or more counts. V and J are TRBV7-9 and TRBJ1-1; weak D call: TRBD1 (5 bases). This CDR3 contains 14 residues. The V gene's germline CDR1 is SEHNR and CDR2 FQNEAQ (reference sequence). V lost 1 base to trimming and J lost 1 base, with 7 bases between them. CDR3 residues: CASSLGQGNTEAFF. DNA of the CDR3: TGTGCCAGCAGCTTAGGTCAGGGGAACACTGAAGCTTTCTTT.

The sample holds many counts of this clonotype. The CDR3 loop is CASSVAGTSYEQYF. The CDR3 DNA sequence: TGTGCCAGCAGCGTCGCCGGGACGAGCTACGAGCAGTACTTC. The chain employs TRBV13 and TRBJ2-7; possibly TRBD1 or TRBD2 for D (5 bases each). Germline assignment: CDR1 PRHDT and CDR2 FYEKMQ (reference sequence). This CDR3 comprises 14 residues. The V and J ends lost 5 bases and 3 bases respectively, with 14 bases between them.

This clonotype was seen many times. The chain recombines TRBV6-5 with TRBJ1-2; D is unclear. Between the trimmed V and J ends, which lost 5 bases and 6 bases, there was a span of 13 bases. Germline lookup yields CDR1 MNHEY and CDR2 SVGAGI. CDR3 length: 13 residues. Here the CDR3 DNA reads TGTGCCAGCAGTCCCACGGGGAGGCATGGCTACACCTTC. Protein product: CASSPTGRHGYTF.

V is TRBV12-5 and J is TRBJ1-1; D gene unclear. Trimming left V 6 bases short and J 3 bases short, with 20 bases between. CDR3 size: 16 residues. Germline CDR1 and CDR2: LGHNT and FRNRAP. CDR3 DNA: TGTGCTAGTGGCCTGGAGGTCGGCTCGGGGTACACTGAAGCTTTCTTT. Amino acids: CASGLEVGSGYTEAFF. Drawing the rest from reference TRBV12-5 and TRBJ1-1, the complete variable domain is DARVTQTPRHKVTEMGQEVTMRCQPILGHNTVFWYRQTMMQGLELLAYFRNRAPLDDSGMPKDRFSAEMPDATLATLKIQPSEPRDSAVYFCASGLEVGSGYTEAFFGQGTRLTVV.

In this sample, this clonotype turned up many times. The chain carries TRBV4-1 and TRBJ1-2; no reliable D call. The CDR3 consists of 17 residues. The V end lost 4 bases, the J end lost 8 bases, and 26 bases lay between the germline ends. The germline V gene encodes CDR1 MGHRA and CDR2 YSYEKL. The CDR3 spells CASSPTLLPGRRNGYTF. DNA of the CDR3: TGCGCCAGCAGCCCAACCCTTTTACCGGGTCGTAGGAACGGCTACACCTTC.

This clonotype has a count of ten or more. J is TRBJ2-7 and V is TRBV20-1, with D perhaps matching TRBD1 (6 bases). The length of the CDR3 is 13 residues. Deletions cut 7 bases from V and 2 bases from J, with 15 bases between. Germline-derived CDR1 and CDR2 are DFQATT and SNEGSKA (reference sequence). The CDR3 loop reads CSGQDSGAYEQYF. DNA of the CDR3: TGCAGTGGACAGGACTCGGGCGCCTACGAGCAGTACTTC.

This clonotype was detected a few times. The chain has TRBV11-1 and TRBJ1-1; maybe TRBD1 (5 bases). This CDR3 is built from 18 residues. The germline V gene has CDR1 SGHAT and CDR2 FQDESV (reference sequence). V dropped 5 bases and J dropped 2 bases, with 24 bases sitting between them. CDR3 amino acids: CASSTPTVRSLGNTEAFF. CDR3 DNA sequence: TGTGCCAGCAGCACTCCGACAGTGCGGAGCCTAGGAAACACTGAAGCTTTCTTT.

This clonotype is medium-sized within its sample. The chain has TRBV7-6 and TRBJ2-5, with TRBD1 matching over 7 bases. V lost 4 bases to trimming and J lost 5 bases; unmatched junction nucleotides: 10. CDR1 and CDR2 from the germline V gene are SGHVS and FNYEAQ. The CDR3 has 15 residues. Here the CDR3 reads CASSSDRVGSETQYF. The CDR3 DNA follows: TGTGCCAGCAGCTCCGACAGGGTAGGGTCGGAGACCCAGTACTTC.

This chain links TRBV7-8 with TRBJ2-2; D remains unclear. This CDR3 has 13 amino acids. Trimming pared 0 bases from V and 7 bases from J, leaving 6 bases between. CDR1 and CDR2 from the germline V gene are SGHVS and FQNEAQ. The CDR3 DNA sequence: TGTGCCAGCAGCTTAGCGCTGGGCGGGGAGCTGTTTTTT. Amino acids: CASSLALGGELFF.

This clonotype has ten or more counts. The genes are TRBV18 and TRBJ1-3, with unresolved D. CDR1 is KGHSH and CDR2 is LQKENI in the germline V gene. This CDR3 region has 14 residues. Trimming pared 3 bases from V and 4 bases from J, leaving 10 bases between. The CDR3, as DNA: TGTGCCAGCTCACCGGTCGGAGGAGGAAACACCATATATTTT. The encoded protein is CASSPVGGGNTIYF.

DNA for the CDR3: TGCGCCAGCAGCCAAGATCTAGCGGGGGGCGCGGCAGATACGCAGTATTTT. Translating gives CASSQDLAGGAADTQYF. The V and J genes are TRBV4-3 and TRBJ2-3; 11 bases align to TRBD2. Germline V gene lookup returns CDR1 LGHNA and CDR2 YSLEER. The length of the CDR3 is 17 residues. After removal of 0 bases from V and 4 bases from J, the junction contained 6 bases not matched to a gene.

This clonotype came up many times. The V gene is TRBV5-5, the J gene TRBJ2-1; perhaps TRBD1 as D (6 bases). The CDR3 runs 13 residues. Germline V gene lookup returns CDR1 SGHKS and CDR2 YYEKEE (reference sequence). Deletions cut 0 bases from V and 6 bases from J, with 7 bases between. CDR3 in amino acids: CASSLGQVNEQFF. The CDR3 nucleotides are TGTGCCAGCAGCTTGGGACAGGTCAATGAGCAGTTCTTC.

This clonotype was picked up many times. CDR3 loop: CASGFRQVANTEAFF. In DNA form, the CDR3 reads TGTGCTAGTGGTTTTAGGCAGGTGGCTAACACTGAAGCTTTCTTT. This chain links TRBV12-5 with TRBJ1-1; D gene uncertain. This CDR3 is 15 amino acids long. Germline V gene lookup returns CDR1 LGHNT and CDR2 FRNRAP. Deletions cut 3 bases from V and 2 bases from J, with 13 bases between.

This clonotype was recorded at least ten times. The chain combines TRBV5-1 with TRBJ1-1; no clear D. This CDR3 comprises 14 residues. CDR1 and CDR2 from the germline V gene are SGHRS and YFSETQ. V was trimmed by 4 bases and J by 0 bases, leaving 10 bases between them. CDR3 region: CASSGRELNTEAFF. The CDR3 DNA follows: TGCGCCAGCAGCGGCAGAGAATTGAACACTGAAGCTTTCTTT.

The table lists this clonotype with many counts. J is TRBJ2-5 and V is TRBV4-2, with D possibly matching TRBD1 (6 bases). The germline gives CDR1 LGHNA, CDR2 YNFKEQ. The CDR3 has 15 residues. Trimming left V 5 bases short and J 7 bases short, with 20 bases between. CDR3 amino acids: CASSSLTGEGATQYF. The CDR3 DNA sequence: TGTGCCAGCAGCTCTTTGACAGGCGAAGGGGCGACCCAGTACTTC.

This clonotype came up many times. The chain combines TRBV27 with TRBJ2-1; TRBD2 aligns across 10 bases. The length of the CDR3 is 14 residues. Germline loops: CDR1 MNHEY, CDR2 SMNVEV (reference sequence). Trimming at V came to 7 bases and at J to 9 bases, leaving 9 bases not matched to a gene. The CDR3 region is CASTVGLAGAEQFF. The CDR3 DNA sequence: TGTGCCAGCACCGTGGGGCTAGCGGGGGCTGAGCAGTTCTTC.

Sample share makes this clonotype medium-sized (0.01 to 0.1%). The chain has TRBV30 and TRBJ2-7; 11 positions match TRBD2. CDR1 is GTSNPN, CDR2 SVGIG, per germline (reference sequence). This CDR3 contains 15 residues. After removal of 3 bases from V and 0 bases from J, the junction contained 4 bases not matched to a gene. CDR3 nucleotides: TGTGCCTGGAGCAAACTAGCGGGGGTCTCCTACGAGCAGTACTTC. This gives the protein CAWSKLAGVSYEQYF.

By frequency in the sample, this clonotype is medium-sized. The chain recombines TRBV11-2 with TRBJ2-3; TRBD2 matches at 8 bases. Germline CDR1 SGHAT, CDR2 FQNNGV. The V segment lost 10 bases and the J segment 2 bases; nucleotides outside the gene matches: 8. The CDR3 sequence is 14 residues long. The CDR3, as DNA: TGTGCCACCGCAGCGGGGGCCCACACAGATACGCAGTATTTT. Its protein is CATAAGAHTDTQYF. Filled out from reference TRBV11-2 and TRBJ2-3, the complete variable domain reads EAGVAQSPRYKIIEKRQSVAFWCNPISGHATLYWYQQILGQGPKLLIQFQNNGVVDDSQLPKDRFSAERLKGVDSTLKIQPAKLEDSAVYLCATAAGAHTDTQYFGPGTRLTVL.

This clonotype occurred many times. The V call is TRBV5-5, the J call TRBJ1-2, with 10 positions matching TRBD1. This CDR3 comprises 15 residues. CDR1 is SGHKS, CDR2 YYEKEE, per germline (reference sequence). Trimming removed 4 bases from V and 4 bases from J; junction bases left unmatched: 7. Here the CDR3 DNA reads TGTGCCAGCAGCAGGAGATGGGACAGGGGCTATGGCTACACCTTC. This sequence encodes CASSRRWDRGYGYTF.

This clonotype showed up many times. The chain is built from TRBV30 and TRBJ1-5; a weak D match, TRBD1 (5 bases). The CDR3 spans 13 residues. Germline-derived CDR1 and CDR2 are GTSNPN and SVGIG (reference sequence). Trimming took off 2 bases at V and 6 bases at J, with 11 bases between the two ends. CDR3 sequence (DNA): TGTGCCTGGAGTCAGAAGGGGAGTCAGCCCCAGCATTTT. Residues: CAWSQKGSQPQHF.

The sample holds many counts of this clonotype. The J gene is TRBJ1-1, the V gene TRBV5-6; D gene ambiguous. The CDR3 length is 13 residues. Trimming cost V 1 base and J 3 bases, with 7 bases left between them. Germline CDR1 is SGHDT and CDR2 is YYEEEE. The CDR3 nucleotides are TGTGCCAGCAGCTTGCATGGGGACACTGAAGCTTTCTTT. Protein: CASSLHGDTEAFF.

This clonotype came up many times. For the CDR3, the DNA is TGTGCCAGCCGGTGGGGAGCCGGGGAGCTGTTTTTT. This sequence encodes CASRWGAGELFF. J is TRBJ2-2 and V is TRBV12-3 or TRBV12-4; a possible D gene is TRBD2 (5 bases). The CDR3 has 12 residues. Trimming left V 8 bases short and J 6 bases short, with 10 bases between.

This clonotype was counted many times. J is TRBJ1-1 and V is TRBV20-1; D unresolved. The V end was cut by 0 bases, the J end by 0 bases, with 8 bases between. Germline V gene sequence: CDR1 DFQATT, CDR2 SNEGSKA (reference sequence). The CDR3 is 14 amino acids. CDR3 in DNA: TGCAGTGCTAGAGACCCTCAGGTGAACACTGAAGCTTTCTTT. Encoded protein: CSARDPQVNTEAFF.

Many counts were recorded for this clonotype. The chain couples TRBV19 to TRBJ1-2, with 12 bases identical to TRBD1. Germline V gene data show CDR1 as LNHDA and CDR2 as SQIVND (reference sequence). The CDR3 is 17 residues long. The ends lost 4 bases at V and 5 bases at J; junction bases unmatched: 11. The CDR3 bases are TGTGCCAGTAGTACAAAACCGGGACAGGGGGCGCCTTATGGCTACACCTTC. Its translation: CASSTKPGQGAPYGYTF.

Within the sample, this clonotype is medium-sized (0.01 to 0.1%). V usage is TRBV12-2 and J usage is TRBJ1-1; TRBD1, as called in the table, went unchecked against the DNA. TRBV12-2 is described as a pseudogene. The CDR3 sequence is 19 residues long. The CDR3 DNA reads TGTGCAAGTCGCTTAGTCGCGGGGACAGGGGGCGAGAATCGCACTGAAGCTTTCTTT. Protein sequence: CASRLVAGTGGENRTEAFF.